This T cell receptor (beta chain) was retrieved from a study of cytomegalovirus exposure and HLA in healthy donors. Germline V gene lookup returns CDR1 SGHRS and CDR2 YFSETQ. This CDR3 comprises 16 residues. The J segment lost 4 bases and the V segment lost 4 bases, leaving 10 bases of the junction unmatched. On this clone: The antigen is undetermined.

PCR amplification relied on 60 Vbeta primers (plus 13 Jbeta primers). Assay used: immunoSEQ multiplex PCR; TCRdb lists only in-frame clones, some missing. Among about 220,000 clones listed, around 76% were seen once. Findings and limits, study-wide: In terms of immune exposure information, only CMV serostatus was available.

The TCR was taken from a woman aged 40 to 55 in good health and CMV-seropositive. Specimen: PBMCs. The V and J genes are TRBV5-1 and TRBJ1-4; 7 bases match TRBD1. The CDR3 spells CASSVGQTRSNEKLFF. CDR3 in DNA: TGCGCCAGCAGCGTGGGACAGACGAGGAGTAATGAAAAACTGTTTTTT.